This T cell receptor (beta chain) was captured by sequencing in a study of identical twins. TCRdb reanalysed the 5' RACE reads using MiXCR and keeps one entry per CDR3 protein. The sample contains around 670,000 distinct CDR3 sequences, approximately 6% of which appear only once. The CDR3 contains 13 residues. The ends were cut back, 3 bases at V and 5 bases at J, with 10 bases in the middle. Notes on the study in general: Donors were not followed over many years; analysis was cross-sectional.

This clonotype was seen at least ten times. Its antigen is not identified. The TCR sequence derives from a man between 18 and 29 years old in good health. Source material: naive T cells sorted from blood. The chain employs TRBV12-3 or TRBV12-4 and TRBJ2-5; D is uncertain. CDR3 DNA sequence: TGTGCCAGCAGTTTTGTGCGGTGGGAGACCCAGTACTTC. This codes for CASSFVRWETQYF.